The subject of this entry is one TCR beta chain. V dropped 5 bases and J dropped 5; count of bases not matched to a gene: 7. The CDR3 length is 14 residues. In germline, CDR1 is MDHEN, CDR2 SYDVKM. This entry belongs to a study of blood T cell repertoires in COVID-19. Across the study: In each case, the material was cDNA or gDNA derived from T cells, B-cell-depleted T cells, or PBMCs.

TCRdb keeps only in-frame clones here, not all; method: immunoSEQ multiplex PCR. The sample has about 33,000 clones, roughly 85% seen once; the top ten hold roughly 7%. The chain employs TRBV28 and TRBJ2-5; 8 bases match TRBD1. This receptor was taken from a human donor in a cohort sampled during active COVID-19. The material sequenced was peripheral blood. CDR3 DNA: TGTGCCAGCAGTCCCAGGACAGGGAGGGAGACCCAGTACTTC. Translated, it gives CASSPRTGRETQYF.